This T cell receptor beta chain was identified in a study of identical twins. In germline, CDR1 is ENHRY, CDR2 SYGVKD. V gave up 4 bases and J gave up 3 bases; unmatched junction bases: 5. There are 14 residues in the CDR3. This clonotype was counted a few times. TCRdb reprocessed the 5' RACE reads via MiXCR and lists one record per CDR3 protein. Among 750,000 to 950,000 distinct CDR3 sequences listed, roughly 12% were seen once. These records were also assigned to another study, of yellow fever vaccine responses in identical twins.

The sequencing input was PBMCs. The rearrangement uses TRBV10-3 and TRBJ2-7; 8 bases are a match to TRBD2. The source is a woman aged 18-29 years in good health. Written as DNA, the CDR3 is TGTGCCATCAGTGTTGGGACTAGTTACTACGAGCAGTACTTC. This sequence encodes CAISVGTSYYEQYF.